These T cell receptor beta chains were read from a single sample in a study of T-cell memory formation after mild COVID-19. A single record per CDR3 protein comes from TCRdb applying MiXCR to the 5' RACE reads. The sample records tens of thousands of distinct CDR3 sequences, around a tenth being singletons. Sequenced: PBMCs or a T cell subset sorted from them (not recorded which). Source of these receptors: a man aged 18-30 years who had mild COVID-19 (a few samples of this study predate the infection). Cell type and time point are not known. Each CDR3 is given without its conserved first and last residue.

V gene: TRBV5-1
J gene: TRBJ2-5
CDR3 protein: ASKGGLGGETQY

V gene: TRBV11-2
J gene: TRBJ2-3
CDR3 protein: ASSSDRGSWGSDTQY

V gene: TRBV12-3/TRBV12-4
J gene: TRBJ2-7
CDR3 protein: ASSRDTEAYEQY

V gene: TRBV4-1
J gene: TRBJ1-2
CDR3 protein: ASSQDEEGAGGYT

V gene: TRBV2
J gene: TRBJ1-2
CDR3 protein: ASIPGQALGYT

V gene: TRBV7-2
J gene: TRBJ2-5
CDR3 protein: ASSGGWQGGTQY

V gene: TRBV2
J gene: TRBJ2-4
CDR3 protein: ASSEDRNIQY

V gene: TRBV7-9
J gene: TRBJ2-1
CDR3 protein: ASSLAHLAGNEQF

V gene: TRBV7-2
J gene: TRBJ1-3
CDR3 protein: ASSLVGSGVSGNTIY

V gene: TRBV2
J gene: TRBJ2-2
CDR3 protein: ASQGTGELF

V gene: TRBV19
J gene: TRBJ1-1
CDR3 protein: ASSGQGRNTEAF

V gene: TRBV5-1
J gene: TRBJ2-7
CDR3 protein: ASSFIQPGAYEQY

V gene: TRBV27
J gene: TRBJ2-6
CDR3 protein: ASSLIAGTGANVLT

V gene: TRBV7-2
J gene: TRBJ2-2
CDR3 protein: ASSGTSLSGELF

V gene: TRBV7-3
J gene: TRBJ2-1
CDR3 protein: ASSPNSGASYNEQF

V gene: TRBV20-1
J gene: TRBJ1-1
CDR3 protein: SARPGNTEAF

V gene: TRBV24-1
J gene: TRBJ2-3
CDR3 protein: ATVGSTDTQY

V gene: TRBV7-2
J gene: TRBJ2-5
CDR3 protein: ASTSAGVDQETQY

V gene: TRBV6-5
J gene: TRBJ2-6
CDR3 protein: ASSYGTAISGANVLT

V gene: TRBV18
J gene: TRBJ2-3
CDR3 protein: ASSPNKLTDTQY

V gene: TRBV5-1
J gene: TRBJ1-1
CDR3 protein: ASSLGFVNTEAF

V gene: TRBV4-2
J gene: TRBJ2-2
CDR3 protein: ASSQEGDKRTTGELF

V gene: TRBV11-2
J gene: TRBJ2-5
CDR3 protein: ASSQQIQETQY

V gene: TRBV20-1
J gene: TRBJ2-5
CDR3 protein: SARDRTSFEETQY

V gene: TRBV6-2/TRBV6-3
J gene: TRBJ2-3
CDR3 protein: ASSYSTSTSGGPNTDTQY

V gene: TRBV7-9
J gene: TRBJ1-6
CDR3 protein: ASSFTGLPRSPLH

V gene: TRBV5-1
J gene: TRBJ2-6
CDR3 protein: ASSFQSSGANVLT

V gene: TRBV10-1
J gene: TRBJ2-5
CDR3 protein: ASSEGHQETQY

V gene: TRBV7-9
J gene: TRBJ2-2
CDR3 protein: ASSQDGTRTGELF

V gene: TRBV7-9
J gene: TRBJ1-1
CDR3 protein: ASSSIGGARTEAF

V gene: TRBV6-6
J gene: TRBJ1-6
CDR3 protein: ASSYMRDEGSPLH

V gene: TRBV10-3
J gene: TRBJ2-3
CDR3 protein: AISAVKGRTDTQY

V gene: TRBV7-9
J gene: TRBJ1-1
CDR3 protein: ASSIQGAGTEAF

V gene: TRBV7-2
J gene: TRBJ1-2
CDR3 protein: ASSFAGLSYGYT

V gene: TRBV7-2
J gene: TRBJ2-5
CDR3 protein: ASSSGGGETQY

V gene: TRBV20-1
J gene: TRBJ2-1
CDR3 protein: SAKSGPYNEQF

V gene: TRBV7-2
J gene: TRBJ2-5
CDR3 protein: ASPIGGTTETQY

V gene: TRBV5-1
J gene: TRBJ2-6
CDR3 protein: ASSVRPSGANVLT

V gene: TRBV12-3/TRBV12-4
J gene: TRBJ1-1
CDR3 protein: ASSGQLNTEAF

V gene: TRBV6-2/TRBV6-3
J gene: TRBJ2-5
CDR3 protein: ASTPRDPKTQY

V gene: TRBV5-6
J gene: TRBJ2-7
CDR3 protein: ASRRGGRWGYEQY

V gene: TRBV27
J gene: TRBJ1-1
CDR3 protein: ASSFSGNENTEAF

V gene: TRBV20-1
J gene: TRBJ2-5
CDR3 protein: SANTAGGLQETQY

V gene: TRBV5-4
J gene: TRBJ2-5
CDR3 protein: ASSLARGAVETQY

V gene: TRBV4-3
J gene: TRBJ1-2
CDR3 protein: ASSQDTQPQTRGGYT

V gene: TRBV29-1
J gene: TRBJ1-1
CDR3 protein: SVEDSPVGAAF

V gene: TRBV7-9
J gene: TRBJ2-3
CDR3 protein: ASSLAGRNRDTQY

V gene: TRBV7-9
J gene: TRBJ1-1
CDR3 protein: ASSLVAGLNTEAF

V gene: TRBV9
J gene: TRBJ2-5
CDR3 protein: ASSASPNTQETQY

V gene: TRBV15
J gene: TRBJ2-7
CDR3 protein: ATSRDLRQGNEQY

V gene: TRBV5-1
J gene: TRBJ2-7
CDR3 protein: ASSLGAGRLIYEQY

V gene: TRBV20-1
J gene: TRBJ2-2
CDR3 protein: SARQGNTGELF

V gene: TRBV7-2
J gene: TRBJ2-4
CDR3 protein: ASSGQRGGHPIQY

V gene: TRBV7-7
J gene: TRBJ2-2
CDR3 protein: ASSLTTANTGELF

V gene: TRBV11-1
J gene: TRBJ2-4
CDR3 protein: ASSSTTTAKNIQY

V gene: TRBV27
J gene: TRBJ1-6
CDR3 protein: ASSPPQGDSPLH

V gene: TRBV4-1
J gene: TRBJ1-2
CDR3 protein: ASSQVGYGYT

V gene: TRBV7-2
J gene: TRBJ1-1
CDR3 protein: ASSPQGAPTEAF

V gene: TRBV7-2
J gene: TRBJ1-6
CDR3 protein: ASSWVTVDSPLH